These T cell receptor beta chains were read from a single sample in a study of CD8+ T cells in alopecia areata. Method: immunoSEQ multiplex PCR; TCRdb's copy keeps in-frame clones and lacks some. The table shows approximately 200,000 clones, with over 45% occurring only once. Specimen: CD4+ T cells sorted from blood, collected at week 24, from a patient treated with tofacitinib. The receptor set was obtained from a human donor with alopecia areata. Both conserved end residues are trimmed from each CDR3.

>TRBV5-1|TRBJ2-5
ASSSKGGTQY
>TRBV6-5|TRBJ2-3
ASSSGTGGTDTQY
>TRBV29-1|TRBJ2-7
SVKDRGQGEQY
>TRBV10-3|TRBJ2-2
AIGSGGLNTGELF
>TRBV4-3|TRBJ2-7
ASSQVYGGTEQY
>TRBV27|TRBJ2-5
ASSDRASWDLGVSY
>TRBV14|TRBJ2-7
ASSKTFKGEQY
>TRBV10-3|TRBJ2-5
AISGREGTETQY
>TRBV6-5|TRBJ2-1
ASSYGLAGGSEQF
>TRBV7-2|TRBJ1-2
ASSSDSRGYT
>TRBV29-1|TRBJ1-1
SVLDINTEAF
>TRBV10-3|TRBJ2-3
AITKTGGAADTQY
>TRBV4-3|TRBJ2-5
ASSQEGSPLAGGETQY
>TRBV7-3|TRBJ2-7
ASSRDRGYEQY
>TRBV23-1|TRBJ2-5
ASSQGDRQETQY
>TRBV4-3|TRBJ1-2
ASSQGTGSYGYT
>TRBV9|TRBJ2-5
ASSAGGGRETQY
>TRBV5-5|TRBJ1-2
ASSLAEGPNYGYT
>TRBV27|TRBJ2-7
ASSLGRKSSYEQY
>TRBV27|TRBJ2-7
ASSTGRTGSYEQY
>TRBV10-3|TRBJ2-5
AIMGDTTESQY
>TRBV6-5|TRBJ2-7
ASTGPGTRQY
>TRBV15|TRBJ2-3
ATRGTSGGTDTQY
>TRBV5-1|TRBJ2-2
ASSLTSTGELF
>TRBV10-3|TRBJ2-1
AISESAGSNNEQF
>TRBV6-6|TRBJ2-7
ASSYSQVYEQY
>TRBV5-8|TRBJ2-4
ASSLGPFRIQY
>TRBV6-6|TRBJ2-5
ASSYVVSGGETQY
>TRBV30|TRBJ2-4
ACIPGQGLAKNIQY
>TRBV5-6|TRBJ2-2
ASSFRARSGELF